This T cell receptor beta chain was sequenced in a study of shared clonotypes between healthy human individuals. This table comes from immunoSEQ multiplex PCR, and its TCRdb copy is limited to in-frame clones, with some not included. The sample shows 550,000 to 850,000 clones, approximately 79% of them seen only once. Looked up from germline, CDR1 is MDHEN and CDR2 is SYDVKM. The CDR3 is 14 residues long. Trimming cost V 6 bases and J 6 bases; bases outside gene matches: 7. This sequence joins TRBV28 and TRBJ1-5, with TRBD1 matching over 8 bases. The sample taken for sequencing was memory CD4+ T cells sorted from blood. The subset here: CD45RA-negative fraction. The TCR sequence derives from a woman in her twenties or thirties in good health. The CDR3 DNA is TGTGCCAGCAGGTGGACAGGGATGGGTCAGCCCCAGCATTTT. It is translated as CASRWTGMGQPQHF.